This entry features one T cell receptor (beta chain) sequence. The sample comes from a study of shared clonotypes between healthy human individuals. Germline lookup yields CDR1 MNHEY and CDR2 SMNVEV (reference sequence). The CDR3 is made up of 14 amino acids. The V gene lost 3 bases and the J gene lost 1 base, with 10 bases spanning the gap. Sequencing used immunoSEQ multiplex PCR; TCRdb keeps in-frame clones, though not all of them. The repertoire has 2 million to 2.5 million clones, roughly 90% of them found once; the top ten carry around 0.35%. This sequence was found in a man between 18 and 35 years old in good health. Some clones in this sample may be carry-over from other donors' samples. The chain recombines TRBV27 with TRBJ2-7; D possibly corresponds to TRBD1 (6 bases). Sequencing used naive CD4+ T cells from PBMCs. Specified subset: CD45RA+ positively selected. CDR3: CASSFSGVSYEQYF. The CDR3 DNA follows: TGTGCCAGCAGTTTCTCAGGGGTGTCCTACGAGCAGTACTTC.